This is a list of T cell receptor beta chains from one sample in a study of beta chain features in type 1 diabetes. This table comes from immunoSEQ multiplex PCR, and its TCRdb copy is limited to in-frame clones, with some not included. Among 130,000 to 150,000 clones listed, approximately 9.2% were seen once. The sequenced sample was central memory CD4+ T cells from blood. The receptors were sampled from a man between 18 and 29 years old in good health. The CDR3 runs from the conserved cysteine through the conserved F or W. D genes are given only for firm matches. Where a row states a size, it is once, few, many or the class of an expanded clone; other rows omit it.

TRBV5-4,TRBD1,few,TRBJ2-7,TGTGCCAGCAGCCTGACGGACAGGAGCTCCTACGAGCAGTACTTC,CASSLTDRSSYEQYF
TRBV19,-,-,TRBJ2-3,TGTGCCAGTAGTCTAACGACTAGCACAGATACGCAGTATTTT,CASSLTTSTDTQYF
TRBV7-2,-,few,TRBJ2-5,TGTGCCAGCAGCTCCCAGGGTCAAGAGACCCAGTACTTC,CASSSQGQETQYF
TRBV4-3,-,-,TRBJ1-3,TGCGCCAGCAGCTCCAGGGGCGCCGGCTCTGGAAACACCATATATTTT,CASSSRGAGSGNTIYF
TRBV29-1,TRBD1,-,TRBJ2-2,TGCAGCGTACGACAGGGGGGTAACACCGGGGAGCTGTTTTTT,CSVRQGGNTGELFF
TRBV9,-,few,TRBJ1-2,TGTGCCAGCAGCGTAGGACCACAGGGTAACTATGGCTACACCTTC,CASSVGPQGNYGYTF
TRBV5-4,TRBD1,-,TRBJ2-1,TGTGCCAGCAGCCGGACAGGGGGTCACAATGAGCAGTTCTTC,CASSRTGGHNEQFF
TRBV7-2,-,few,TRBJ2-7,TGTGCCAGCAGCTCAGGGCCTTCGTACGAGCAGTACTTC,CASSSGPSYEQYF
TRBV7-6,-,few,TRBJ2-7,TGTGCCAGCAGCGCGGGTAGCTCCTACGAGCAGTACTTC,CASSAGSSYEQYF
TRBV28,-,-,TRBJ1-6,TGTGCCAGCAGTTTACGACAGGATAATTCACCCCTCCACTTT,CASSLRQDNSPLHF
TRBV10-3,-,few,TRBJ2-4,TGTGCCACCGGGAGACAGGGACAAGGGGCCAAAAACATTCAGTACTTC,CATGRQGQGAKNIQYF
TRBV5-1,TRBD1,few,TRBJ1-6,TGCGCCAGCAGCTTGACAGGGGCTTCGGGCAATTCACCCCTCCACTTT,CASSLTGASGNSPLHF
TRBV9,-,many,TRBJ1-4,TGTGCCAGCAGCGTAGGTGTAAACGAGGAAAAACTGTTTTTT,CASSVGVNEEKLFF
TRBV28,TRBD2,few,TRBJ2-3,TGTGCCAGGGAGATTAAGCGGGGGGGGCTCCCAAGCACAGATACGCAGTATTTT,CAREIKRGGLPSTDTQYF
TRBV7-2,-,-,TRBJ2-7,TGTGCCAGCAGCTTTCATAGCGGACCCTTGGAGCAGTACTTC,CASSFHSGPLEQYF
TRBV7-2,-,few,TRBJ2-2,TGTGCCAGCAGCTACTCCGGGGGCACCGGGGAGCTGTTTTTT,CASSYSGGTGELFF
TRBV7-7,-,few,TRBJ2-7,TGTGCCAGCAGCTTGGTTAGGGGATACGAGCAGTACTTC,CASSLVRGYEQYF
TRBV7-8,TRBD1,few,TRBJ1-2,TGTGCCAGCAGCTTAGCTGGGACAGGGGGATATGGCTACACCTTC,CASSLAGTGGYGYTF
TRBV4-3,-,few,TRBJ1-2,TGCGCCAGCAGCCAGGGTGAGGCGGATGCGGGCTACACCTTC,CASSQGEADAGYTF
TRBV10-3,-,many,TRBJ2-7,TGTGCCATCAGTGATGAGGGACTCTCCTACGAGCAGTACTTC,CAISDEGLSYEQYF
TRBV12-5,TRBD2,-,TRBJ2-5,TGTGCTAGTGGTCGGGGCCTAGCGGGGGGGCAAGAGACCCAGTACTTC,CASGRGLAGGQETQYF
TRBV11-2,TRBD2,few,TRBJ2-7,TGTGCCAGCAGCCTCGGACTAGACAACGAGCAGTACTTC,CASSLGLDNEQYF
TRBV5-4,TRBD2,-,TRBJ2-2,TGTGCCAGCAGGTTGACTAGCGGGGCCCAGGGCGGGGAGCTGTTTTTT,CASRLTSGAQGGELFF
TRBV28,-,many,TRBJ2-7,TGTGCCAGCGGGGACTCCGTCGAGCAGTACTTC,CASGDSVEQYF
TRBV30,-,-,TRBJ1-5,TGTGCCTGGAGTCGCCAACAGGGACGGGGTCAGCCCCAGCATTTT,CAWSRQQGRGQPQHF
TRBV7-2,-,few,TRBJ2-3,TGTGCCAGCAGCTTATTTCCGGGTGGAGGCACAGATACGCAGTATTTT,CASSLFPGGGTDTQYF
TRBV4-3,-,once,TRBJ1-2,-,CASSQDISGPGDYGYTF
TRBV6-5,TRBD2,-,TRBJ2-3,TGTGCCAGCAGTTACTCCTTAGCGGGGGGCACAGATACGCAGTATTTT,CASSYSLAGGTDTQYF
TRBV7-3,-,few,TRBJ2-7,TGTGCCAGCGGGGCTCGGTACGAGCAGTACTTC,CASGARYEQYF
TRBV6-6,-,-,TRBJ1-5,TGTGCCAGCCGCGGACATGGAGATGAACCCCAGCATTTT,CASRGHGDEPQHF